Presented here are 3 T cell receptor beta chains from one specimen sequenced in a study of blood T cell repertoires in COVID-19. Assay used: immunoSEQ multiplex PCR; TCRdb lists only in-frame clones, some missing. The profile shows around 240,000 clones, roughly 82% of them singletons. Sequencing input: peripheral blood. The receptors were sampled from a middle-aged woman who had recovered from COVID-19.

This rearrangement joins TRBV4-3 to TRBJ2-3; the match to TRBD2 covers 7 bases. Germline CDR1 and CDR2: LGHNA and YSLEER. V lost 0 bases, J lost 0 bases, and 12 bases stayed unmatched. The CDR3 sequence is 19 residues long. In DNA form, the CDR3 reads TGCGCCAGCAGCCAAGATTGGAGCGGGGTCGAGGGTAGCACAGATACGCAGTATTTT. This gives the protein CASSQDWSGVEGSTDTQYF.

The chain has TRBV7-2 and TRBJ2-7; 7 nucleotides agree with TRBD2. V lost 1 base, J lost 2 bases, and 2 bases stayed unmatched. CDR1 is SGHTA and CDR2 is FQGNSA in the germline V gene. This CDR3 has 14 amino acids. DNA for the CDR3: TGTGCCAGCAGCTTAGGGGGGGGTGCCTACGAGCAGTACTTC. It is translated as CASSLGGGAYEQYF.

This rearrangement joins TRBV24-1 to TRBJ2-5, with 9 nucleotides matching TRBD1. The CDR3 loop spans 17 amino acids. V shed 3 bases, J shed 2 bases, and the junction held 9 bases outside the gene matches. Germline assignment: CDR1 KGHDR and CDR2 SFDVKD. CDR3 loop: CATSDGGDRVGQETQYF. The DNA for the CDR3 is TGTGCCACCAGTGATGGGGGGGACAGGGTTGGTCAAGAGACCCAGTACTTC.